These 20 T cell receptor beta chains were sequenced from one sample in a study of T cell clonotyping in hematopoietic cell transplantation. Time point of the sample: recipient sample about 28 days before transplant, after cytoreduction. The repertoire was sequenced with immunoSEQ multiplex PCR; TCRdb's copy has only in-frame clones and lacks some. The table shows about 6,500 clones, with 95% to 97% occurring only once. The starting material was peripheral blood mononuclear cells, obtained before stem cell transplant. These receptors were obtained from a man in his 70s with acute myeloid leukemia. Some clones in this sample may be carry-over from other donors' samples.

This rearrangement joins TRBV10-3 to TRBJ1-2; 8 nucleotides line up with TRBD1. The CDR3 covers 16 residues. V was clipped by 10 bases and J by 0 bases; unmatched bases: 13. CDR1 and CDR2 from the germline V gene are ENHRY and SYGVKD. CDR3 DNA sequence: TGTGCCACCCAGTATGACAGGGGAACCTCTAACTATGGCTACACCTTC. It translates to CATQYDRGTSNYGYTF.

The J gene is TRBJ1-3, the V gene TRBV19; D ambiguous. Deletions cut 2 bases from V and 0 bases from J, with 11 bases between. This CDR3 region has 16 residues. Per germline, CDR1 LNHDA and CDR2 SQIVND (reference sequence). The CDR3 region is CASSIQTDLSGNTIYF. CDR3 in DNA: TGTGCCAGTAGTATACAGACGGACCTCTCTGGAAACACCATATATTTT. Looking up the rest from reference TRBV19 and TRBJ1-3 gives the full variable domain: DGGITQSPKYLFRKEGQNVTLSCEQNLNHDAMYWYRQDPGQGLRLIYYSQIVNDFQKGDIAEGYSVSREKKESFPLTVTSAQKNPTAFYLCASSIQTDLSGNTIYFGEGSWLTVV.

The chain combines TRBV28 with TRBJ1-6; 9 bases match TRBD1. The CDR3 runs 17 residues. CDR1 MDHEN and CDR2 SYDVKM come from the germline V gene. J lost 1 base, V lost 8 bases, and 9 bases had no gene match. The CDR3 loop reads CASGGDREGSYNSPLHF. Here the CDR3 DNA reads TGTGCCAGCGGTGGGGACAGGGAAGGGTCCTATAATTCACCCCTCCACTTT. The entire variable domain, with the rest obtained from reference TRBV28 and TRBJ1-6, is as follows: DVKVTQSSRYLVKRTGEKVFLECVQDMDHENMFWYRQDPGLGLRLIYFSYDVKMKEKGDIPEGYSVSREKKERFSLILESASTNQTSMYLCASGGDREGSYNSPLHFGNGTRLTVT.

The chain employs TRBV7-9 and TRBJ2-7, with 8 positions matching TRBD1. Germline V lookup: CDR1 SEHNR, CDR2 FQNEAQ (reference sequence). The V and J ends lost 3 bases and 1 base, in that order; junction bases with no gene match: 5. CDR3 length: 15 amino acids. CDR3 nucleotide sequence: TGTGCCAGCAGCTTCATAAACAGGGGGTCCTACGAGCAGTACTTC. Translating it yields CASSFINRGSYEQYF.

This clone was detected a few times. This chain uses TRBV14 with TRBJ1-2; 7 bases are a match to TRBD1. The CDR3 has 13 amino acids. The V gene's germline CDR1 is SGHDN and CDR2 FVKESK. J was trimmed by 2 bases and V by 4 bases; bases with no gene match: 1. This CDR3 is CASSLDRNYGYTF. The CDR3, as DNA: TGTGCCAGCAGCCTGGACAGGAACTATGGCTACACCTTC.

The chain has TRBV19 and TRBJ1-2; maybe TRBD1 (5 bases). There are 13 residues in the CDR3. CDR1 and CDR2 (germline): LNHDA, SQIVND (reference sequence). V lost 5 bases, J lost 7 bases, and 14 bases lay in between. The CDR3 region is CASSWPGTSGYTF. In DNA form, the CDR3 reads TGTGCCAGTAGTTGGCCGGGGACGAGTGGCTACACCTTC.

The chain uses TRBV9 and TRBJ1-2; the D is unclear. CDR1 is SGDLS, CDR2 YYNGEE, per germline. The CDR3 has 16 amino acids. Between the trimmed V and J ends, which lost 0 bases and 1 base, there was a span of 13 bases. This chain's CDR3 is CASSVGTDTFNYGYTF. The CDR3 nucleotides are TGTGCCAGCAGCGTAGGTACCGATACGTTTAACTATGGCTACACCTTC.

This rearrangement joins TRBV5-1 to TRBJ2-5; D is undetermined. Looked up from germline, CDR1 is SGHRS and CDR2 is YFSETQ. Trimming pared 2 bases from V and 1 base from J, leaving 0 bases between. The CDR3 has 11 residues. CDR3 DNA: TGCGCCAGCAGCTTCCAAGAGACCCAGTACTTC. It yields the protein CASSFQETQYF.

The CDR3 is CASSLVAGGGNQPQHF. The DNA for the CDR3 is TGTGCCAGCAGTTTGGTGGCAGGAGGAGGCAATCAGCCCCAGCATTTT. V is TRBV6-5 and J is TRBJ1-5; D remains unclear. Between the trimmed V and J ends, which lost 4 bases and 2 bases, there was a span of 15 bases. The CDR3 spans 16 residues. CDR1 is MNHEY, CDR2 SVGAGI, per germline.

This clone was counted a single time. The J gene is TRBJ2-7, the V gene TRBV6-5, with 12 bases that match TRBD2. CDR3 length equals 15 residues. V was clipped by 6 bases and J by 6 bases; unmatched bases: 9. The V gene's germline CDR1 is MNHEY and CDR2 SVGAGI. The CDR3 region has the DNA TGTGCCAGCAGCAGGACTAGCGGGGTACCCGGCGAGCAGTACTTC. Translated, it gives CASSRTSGVPGEQYF.

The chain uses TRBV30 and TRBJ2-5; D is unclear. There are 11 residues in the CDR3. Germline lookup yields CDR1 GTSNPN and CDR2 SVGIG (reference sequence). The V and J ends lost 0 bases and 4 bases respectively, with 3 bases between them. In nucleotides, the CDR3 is TGTGCCTGGAGTGTGGGAGAGACCCAGTACTTC. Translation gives CAWSVGETQYF. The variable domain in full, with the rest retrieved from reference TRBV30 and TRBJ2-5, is SQTIHQWPATLVQPVGSPLSLECTVEGTSNPNLYWYRQAAGRGLQLLFYSVGIGQISSEVPQNLSASRPQDRQFILSSKKLLLSDSGFYLCAWSVGETQYFGPGTRLLVL.

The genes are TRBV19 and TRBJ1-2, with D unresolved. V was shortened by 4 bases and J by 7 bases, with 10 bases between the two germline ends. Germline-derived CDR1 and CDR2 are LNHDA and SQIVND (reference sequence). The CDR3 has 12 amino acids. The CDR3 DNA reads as TGTGCCAGTAGTAGGCGTGCTGGTGGCTACACCTTC. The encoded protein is CASSRRAGGYTF.

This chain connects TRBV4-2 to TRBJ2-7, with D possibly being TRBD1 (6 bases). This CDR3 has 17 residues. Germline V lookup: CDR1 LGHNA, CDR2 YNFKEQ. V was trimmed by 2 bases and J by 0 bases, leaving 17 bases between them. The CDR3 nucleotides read TGTGCCAGCAGCCAATTATACAGGGCCCATTACTCCTACGAGCAGTACTTC. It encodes CASSQLYRAHYSYEQYF.

The CDR3 DNA sequence: TGTGCCAGTAGTATAGGGGTGGAGCACACTGAAGCTTTCTTT. This gives the protein CASSIGVEHTEAFF. This rearrangement joins TRBV19 to TRBJ1-1, with D unresolved. CDR3 length: 14 residues. The V end was cut by 1 base, the J end by 3 bases, with 9 bases between. The germline V gene encodes CDR1 LNHDA and CDR2 SQIVND (reference sequence).

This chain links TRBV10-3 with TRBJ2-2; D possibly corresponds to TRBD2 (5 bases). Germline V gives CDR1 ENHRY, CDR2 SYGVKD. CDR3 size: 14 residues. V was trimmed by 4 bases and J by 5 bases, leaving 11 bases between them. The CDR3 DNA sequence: TGTGCCATCAGTGCAGGCACGGGGACCGGGGAGCTGTTTTTT. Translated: CAISAGTGTGELFF.

CDR3 nucleotide sequence: TGTGCCAGTAGTATCAGGACAGGGAAGCAGTACTTC. This gives the protein CASSIRTGKQYF. The genes are TRBV19 and TRBJ2-7; 8 bases line up with TRBD1. This CDR3 is 12 amino acids long. The germline gives CDR1 LNHDA, CDR2 SQIVND (reference sequence). Trimming at V came to 3 bases and at J to 8 bases, leaving 3 bases not matched to a gene.

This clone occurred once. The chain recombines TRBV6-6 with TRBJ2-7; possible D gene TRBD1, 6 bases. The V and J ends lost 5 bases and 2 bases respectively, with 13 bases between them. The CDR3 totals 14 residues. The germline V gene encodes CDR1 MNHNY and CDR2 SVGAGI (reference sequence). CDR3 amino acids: CASSLDRSAYEQYF. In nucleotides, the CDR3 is TGTGCCAGCAGTCTTGACAGGTCCGCCTACGAGCAGTACTTC.

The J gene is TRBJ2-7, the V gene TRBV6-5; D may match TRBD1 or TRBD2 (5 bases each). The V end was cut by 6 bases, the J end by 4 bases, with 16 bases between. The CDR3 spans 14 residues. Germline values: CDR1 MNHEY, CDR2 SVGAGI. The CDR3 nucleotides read TGTGCCAGCAGACCCGGGACCCCATCTTACGAGCAGTACTTC. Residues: CASRPGTPSYEQYF.

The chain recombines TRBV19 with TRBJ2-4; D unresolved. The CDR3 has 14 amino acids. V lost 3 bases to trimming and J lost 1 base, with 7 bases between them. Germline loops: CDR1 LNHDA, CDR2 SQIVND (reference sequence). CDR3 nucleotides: TGTGCCAGTAGTATGGCAGCGGCCAAAAACATTCAGTACTTC. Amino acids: CASSMAAAKNIQYF.

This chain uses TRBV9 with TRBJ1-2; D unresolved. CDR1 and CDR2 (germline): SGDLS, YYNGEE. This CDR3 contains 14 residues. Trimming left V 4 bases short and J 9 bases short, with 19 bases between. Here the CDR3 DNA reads TGTGCCAGCAGCCCCCGGGATGGGCTTGGTAGCTACACCTTC. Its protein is CASSPRDGLGSYTF.